This passage covers 22 T cell receptor beta chains from one sample sequenced in a study of blood T cell repertoires in COVID-19. Only in-frame clones appear in the TCRdb table, and some are missing; sequencing was by immunoSEQ multiplex PCR. The sample holds some 170,000 clones, roughly 82% seen once. The specimen sequenced was peripheral blood. The source of these receptors is a woman aged 70-85 years with acute or convalescent COVID-19.

The chain employs TRBV4-3 and TRBJ1-2; TRBD1 agrees at 9 bases. The CDR3 consists of 13 residues. Trimming took 5 bases from V and 7 from J; bases not matched to a gene: 5. Germline V lookup: CDR1 LGHNA, CDR2 YSLEER. As DNA, the CDR3 is TGCGCCAGCAGCTACAGGGGGCGCGGTGGCTACACCTTC. It yields the protein CASSYRGRGGYTF.

This chain connects TRBV28 to TRBJ2-1; 10 positions match TRBD2. This CDR3 region has 17 residues. The germline V gene has CDR1 MDHEN and CDR2 SYDVKM. The V segment lost 1 base and the J segment 0 bases; nucleotides outside the gene matches: 3. CDR3 sequence reads: CASSLSSGGLSYNEQFF. CDR3 in DNA: TGTGCCAGCAGTTTATCTAGCGGGGGCCTCTCCTACAATGAGCAGTTCTTC.

This chain links TRBV5-6 with TRBJ2-1, with a tentative D call TRBD1 (6 bases). The CDR3 covers 14 residues. In germline, CDR1 is SGHDT, CDR2 YYEEEE. V was shortened by 4 bases and J by 8 bases, with 16 bases between the two germline ends. The CDR3 spells CASSQGHPIDEQFF. DNA of the CDR3: TGTGCCAGCAGCCAGGGACACCCGATCGATGAGCAGTTCTTC.

The CDR3 protein is CASSNGLSGANVLTF. The CDR3 nucleotides are TGTGCCAGCAGCAACGGACTCTCTGGGGCCAACGTCCTGACTTTC. The chain couples TRBV6-2 or TRBV6-3 to TRBJ2-6; D is possibly TRBD2 (5 bases). CDR1 and CDR2 from the germline V gene are MNHEY and SVGEGT. CDR3 size: 15 residues. Between the trimmed V and J ends, which lost 6 bases and 0 bases, there was a span of 9 bases.

CDR3: CASSPPRGSVLRGDTEAFF. In DNA, the CDR3 is TGTGCCAGCAGCCCCCCGCGGGGCAGTGTCCTCCGAGGGGACACTGAAGCTTTCTTT. The chain combines TRBV7-9 with TRBJ1-1; D might be TRBD1 (5 bases). The V end was cut by 5 bases, the J end by 3 bases, with 28 bases between. Looked up from germline, CDR1 is SEHNR and CDR2 is FQNEAQ (reference sequence). This CDR3 has 19 residues.

Concerning this clone itself: The CDR3 does not end in the conserved phenylalanine or tryptophan, so this is likely a read error. No DNA is shown, since the ends of the CDR3 on it are uncertain; the CDR3 is the one TCRdb lists. The CDR3: CASSLYGSGGPAM. The gene calls are TRBV7-2 and TRBJ2-3; TRBD2, the D gene given by the table, was not confirmed from the DNA. Germline V CDR1 and CDR2: SGHTA, FQGNSA. The CDR3 adds up to 13 amino acids, both ends counted.

The rearrangement links TRBV7-9 to TRBJ1-1; D not resolved. V was trimmed by 5 bases and J by 7 bases, leaving 8 bases between them. The CDR3 extends over 11 amino acids. In germline, CDR1 is SEHNR, CDR2 FQNEAQ (reference sequence). The CDR3, as DNA: TGTGCCAGCAGCCACTCTGTTGAAGCTTTCTTT. Translation gives CASSHSVEAFF.

In its sample, this clone was seen once. The genes are TRBV7-9 and TRBJ1-3, with 9 nucleotides matching TRBD1. Germline lookup yields CDR1 SEHNR and CDR2 FQNEAQ (reference sequence). J was trimmed by 2 bases and V by 4 bases; bases with no gene match: 9. This CDR3 comprises 17 residues. The chain's CDR3 is CASSSPPTGGTGNTIYF. CDR3 nucleotides: TGTGCCAGCAGCTCCCCCCCGACAGGGGGTACTGGAAACACCATATATTTT.

The chain joins TRBV5-5 to TRBJ2-2, with 10 bases that match TRBD1. Trimming cost V 4 bases and J 5 bases; bases outside gene matches: 5. The CDR3 is 15 residues long. Germline CDR1 is SGHKS and CDR2 is YYEKEE (reference sequence). This chain's CDR3 is CASSPGQGRTGELFF. The CDR3 DNA reads TGTGCCAGCAGCCCGGGACAGGGGCGGACCGGGGAGCTGTTTTTT.

V and J are TRBV19 and TRBJ1-6, with D possibly matching TRBD1 (5 bases). This CDR3 has 14 amino acids. V lost 7 bases to trimming and J lost 6 bases, with 13 bases between them. Germline loops: CDR1 LNHDA, CDR2 SQIVND (reference sequence). As DNA, the CDR3 is TGTGCCAGTACCCGCCCCGGGGGTAATTCACCCCTCCACTTT. It codes for CASTRPGGNSPLHF.

V is TRBV27 and J is TRBJ1-4, with TRBD1 matching over 7 bases. The J segment lost 7 bases and the V segment lost 6 bases, leaving 8 bases of the junction unmatched. This CDR3 contains 14 residues. Germline-derived CDR1 and CDR2 are MNHEY and SMNVEV (reference sequence). In nucleotides, the CDR3 is TGTGCCAGCAGCAGTAGGGGGCAGTTTGAAAAACTGTTTTTT. It codes for CASSSRGQFEKLFF.

V usage is TRBV7-2 and J usage is TRBJ2-2; the match to TRBD2 covers 8 bases. With 5 bases clipped from V and 4 bases from J, the junction kept 9 bases outside the gene matches. There are 16 residues in the CDR3. Germline assignment: CDR1 SGHTA and CDR2 FQGNSA. The DNA of the CDR3 is TGTGCCAGCAGCCACCCAAGCGGGAGAGTCACCGGGGAGCTGTTTTTT. Protein: CASSHPSGRVTGELFF.

As regards this clone: The CDR3 ends on some other residue instead of the conserved phenylalanine or tryptophan, so this is likely a read error. CDR3 sequence reads: CASSQWSARNIQYL. The CDR3 DNA follows: TGCGCCAGCAGTCAATGGTCCGCCAGGAACATTCAGTACCTC. This chain links TRBV23-1 with TRBJ2-4; D gene uncertain. TRBV23-1 is an ORF; its function is uncertain. Trimming left V 1 base short and J 7 bases short, with 11 bases between. CDR3 length: 14 residues.

V gene TRBV13 combines with J gene TRBJ2-5, with D unclear. V was shortened by 2 bases and J by 5 bases, with 15 bases between the two germline ends. The CDR3 totals 15 residues. Per germline, CDR1 PRHDT and CDR2 FYEKMQ (reference sequence). The CDR3 sequence: CASSLQQVPPETQYF. The CDR3 nucleotides are TGTGCCAGCAGCTTACAGCAGGTCCCCCCCGAGACCCAGTACTTC.

V usage is TRBV2 and J usage is TRBJ1-3; tentative D call: TRBD1 (5 bases). Germline CDR1 reads SNHLY; CDR2 reads FYNNEI. This CDR3 is built from 16 residues. V was pared by 2 bases and J by 3 bases, with 14 bases between. The CDR3 DNA sequence: TGTGCCAGCAGTGAAAGTCGGGGGATATTTGGAAACACCATATATTTT. Its protein product is CASSESRGIFGNTIYF.

This clone was seen only a few times. This chain connects TRBV30 to TRBJ1-6; the D gene is possibly TRBD1 (5 bases). The CDR3 runs to 14 residues. Trimming removed 0 bases from V and 8 bases from J, with 11 bases in between. From germline, CDR1 is GTSNPN and CDR2 SVGIG (reference sequence). Written as DNA, the CDR3 is TGTGCCTGGAGTGTGGGGGGAGGTCATTCACCCCTCCACTTT. Translating it yields CAWSVGGGHSPLHF.

The chain links TRBV5-4 to TRBJ2-1; D not resolved. The CDR3 covers 16 residues. Trimming removed 4 bases at V and 2 bases at J, with 16 bases between. The V gene's germline CDR1 is SGHNT and CDR2 YYREEE (reference sequence). The CDR3 DNA reads TGTGCCAGCAGCCCCTCAGTCTCGTCAGCCTACAATGAGCAGTTCTTC. This gives the protein CASSPSVSSAYNEQFF.

The rearrangement joins TRBV29-1 to TRBJ2-3; D may be TRBD1 (5 bases). This CDR3 comprises 12 residues. Trimming shortened V by 7 bases and J by 6 bases, and 14 bases separated the two germline ends. Germline assignment: CDR1 SQVTM and CDR2 ANQGSEA. Written as DNA, the CDR3 is TGCAGCGGCTCAGGGTTCGTGGATACGCAGTATTTT. Translating gives CSGSGFVDTQYF.

J is TRBJ1-5 and V is TRBV5-1; the D gene is possibly TRBD1 (6 bases). The CDR3 totals 13 residues. Trimming took 4 bases from V and 6 from J, leaving 11 bases between them. Germline V CDR1 and CDR2: SGHRS, YFSETQ. The DNA for the CDR3 is TGCGCCAGCAGCCTAGACAGGACTCAGCCCCAGCATTTT. This codes for CASSLDRTQPQHF.

This clone was seen a handful of times. This chain uses TRBV6-1 with TRBJ2-7, with D possibly matching TRBD1 (5 bases). This CDR3 comprises 14 residues. Per the germline V gene, CDR1 is MNHNS and CDR2 is SASEGT. Trimming pared 1 base from V and 0 bases from J, leaving 7 bases between. The CDR3 DNA sequence: TGTGCCAGCAGTGAAGGACAGTTCTCCTACGAGCAGTACTTC. This codes for CASSEGQFSYEQYF.

The chain carries TRBV20-1 and TRBJ1-5; D uncertain. The germline CDR1 and CDR2 sequences are DFQATT and SNEGSKA (reference sequence). The CDR3 has 13 residues. Between the trimmed V and J ends, which lost 3 bases and 5 bases, there was a span of 11 bases. The CDR3 DNA reads as TGCAGTGCTAGTCCACGTCGGGATCAGCCCCAGCATTTT. Translating it yields CSASPRRDQPQHF.

V and J are TRBV25-1 and TRBJ1-2; D might be TRBD1 (6 bases). Trimming pared 6 bases from V and 4 bases from J, leaving 21 bases between. The CDR3 covers 16 residues. CDR1 MGHDK and CDR2 SYGVNS come from the germline V gene. CDR3 region: CASRSSWSGGGYGYTF. As DNA, the CDR3 is TGTGCCAGCAGAAGTAGCTGGAGCGGGGGCGGCTATGGCTACACCTTC.